These T cell receptor beta chains were read from a single sample in a study of control samples from healthy donors and cancer patients. The method was immunoSEQ multiplex PCR; TCRdb's version includes in-frame clones alone and lacks a portion of them. The table lists 110,000 to 150,000 clones, around 86% of them singletons. The sequenced sample consisted of blood. The receptors here all came from a young man in good health. Both conserved end residues are part of each CDR3. The order of the fields is clone size, J gene, V gene, CDR3 length, D gene, CDR3 DNA, CDR3 protein. A D gene is named only where the DNA matches it firmly. Size is omitted from some rows. Given values are once, few, many or a class for expanded clones.

clone size: -
J gene: TRBJ1-6
V gene: TRBV6-1
CDR3 length: 15
D gene: TRBD1
CDR3 DNA: TGTGCCAGCAGTGAATTGGGACAGACCAATTCACCCCTCCACTTT
CDR3 protein: CASSELGQTNSPLHF

clone size: -
J gene: TRBJ2-1
V gene: TRBV24-1
CDR3 length: 15
D gene: -
CDR3 DNA: TGTGCCAACTCGATGACTGGCGGCTTACCCAATGAGCAGTTCTTC
CDR3 protein: CANSMTGGLPNEQFF

clone size: -
J gene: TRBJ1-2
V gene: TRBV6-5
CDR3 length: 14
D gene: -
CDR3 DNA: TGTGCCAGCAGTTACTCAGCGGGGATGAATGGCTACACCTTC
CDR3 protein: CASSYSAGMNGYTF

clone size: -
J gene: TRBJ1-4
V gene: TRBV19
CDR3 length: 16
D gene: -
CDR3 DNA: TGTGCCAGTAGTATTAGGGGGGACGGATCTAATGAAAAACTGTTTTTT
CDR3 protein: CASSIRGDGSNEKLFF

clone size: -
J gene: TRBJ2-5
V gene: TRBV20-1
CDR3 length: 11
D gene: -
CDR3 DNA: TGCAGTTGGAACTACCAAGAGACCCAGTACTTC
CDR3 protein: CSWNYQETQYF

clone size: -
J gene: TRBJ1-5
V gene: TRBV5-5
CDR3 length: 14
D gene: -
CDR3 DNA: TGTGCCAGCAGCTTGGGCCATATGGATCAGCCCCAGCATTTT
CDR3 protein: CASSLGHMDQPQHF

clone size: -
J gene: TRBJ1-6
V gene: TRBV10-3
CDR3 length: 14
D gene: TRBD1
CDR3 DNA: TGTGCCATCAGAGACGGGACAGATAATTCACCCCTCCACTTT
CDR3 protein: CAIRDGTDNSPLHF

clone size: -
J gene: TRBJ2-7
V gene: TRBV4-1
CDR3 length: 18
D gene: TRBD2
CDR3 DNA: TGCGCCAGCAGCCAAATTCAGACTACTAGCGGGATAAGGCCCGAGCAGTACTTC
CDR3 protein: CASSQIQTTSGIRPEQYF

clone size: -
J gene: TRBJ2-7
V gene: TRBV27
CDR3 length: 14
D gene: TRBD1
CDR3 DNA: TGTGCCAGCAGCCCGGGACAGGGGACCTACGAGCAGTACTTC
CDR3 protein: CASSPGQGTYEQYF

clone size: -
J gene: TRBJ2-4
V gene: TRBV7-2
CDR3 length: 17
D gene: TRBD2
CDR3 DNA: TGTGCCAGCAGCTTAAGCGGGGTGGGGCAGGGTGGAAACATTCAGTACTTC
CDR3 protein: CASSLSGVGQGGNIQYF

clone size: -
J gene: TRBJ1-2
V gene: TRBV29-1
CDR3 length: 13
D gene: TRBD1
CDR3 DNA: TGCAGCGTTGAAACGGGACAGGCCTATGGCTACACCTTC
CDR3 protein: CSVETGQAYGYTF

clone size: -
J gene: TRBJ2-7
V gene: TRBV25-1
CDR3 length: 12
D gene: -
CDR3 DNA: TGTGCCAGCAGAATTGGGGCTAACGAGCAGTACTTC
CDR3 protein: CASRIGANEQYF

clone size: -
J gene: TRBJ2-1
V gene: TRBV10-2
CDR3 length: 14
D gene: TRBD2
CDR3 DNA: TGCGCCAGCAGTTCTAGCGGGACGGGCAATGAGCAGTTCTTC
CDR3 protein: CASSSSGTGNEQFF

clone size: once
J gene: TRBJ2-1
V gene: TRBV7-2
CDR3 length: 13
D gene: TRBD2
CDR3 DNA: TGTGCCAGCAACGAGGCGGGGGGGAATGAGCAGTTCTTC
CDR3 protein: CASNEAGGNEQFF

clone size: -
J gene: TRBJ2-3
V gene: TRBV11-3
CDR3 length: 16
D gene: -
CDR3 DNA: TGTGCCAGCAGCCCCGAAGGGATTTCTAGCACAGATACGCAGTATTTT
CDR3 protein: CASSPEGISSTDTQYF

clone size: -
J gene: TRBJ2-7
V gene: TRBV4-1
CDR3 length: 14
D gene: TRBD1
CDR3 DNA: TGCGCCAGCAGCCAAGGACAGGGCTCCTACGAGCAGTACTTC
CDR3 protein: CASSQGQGSYEQYF

clone size: many
J gene: TRBJ1-6
V gene: TRBV6-5
CDR3 length: 14
D gene: TRBD1
CDR3 DNA: TGTGCCAGCAGCCGGGACAGGGATAATTCACCCCTCCACTTT
CDR3 protein: CASSRDRDNSPLHF

clone size: -
J gene: TRBJ2-3
V gene: TRBV24-1
CDR3 length: 15
D gene: TRBD1
CDR3 DNA: TGTGCCACCAGTGCCCGGGACAGGGGAACAGATACGCAGTATTTT
CDR3 protein: CATSARDRGTDTQYF

clone size: -
J gene: TRBJ1-3
V gene: TRBV7-9
CDR3 length: 15
D gene: TRBD1
CDR3 DNA: TGTGCCAGCAGCTCGGACAGGGGCTCTGGAAACACCATATATTTT
CDR3 protein: CASSSDRGSGNTIYF

clone size: -
J gene: TRBJ2-2
V gene: TRBV7-3
CDR3 length: 12
D gene: -
CDR3 DNA: TGTGCCAGCAGCTACCGGTTGGGGGAGCTGTTTTTT
CDR3 protein: CASSYRLGELFF

clone size: -
J gene: TRBJ1-2
V gene: TRBV12-5
CDR3 length: 15
D gene: -
CDR3 DNA: TGTGCTAGTGGTTTGTCGAACGCGCTGGGGAGTGGCTACACCTTC
CDR3 protein: CASGLSNALGSGYTF

clone size: -
J gene: TRBJ1-5
V gene: TRBV6-5
CDR3 length: 14
D gene: TRBD1
CDR3 DNA: TGTGCCAGCAGTTGGACAGGGGCTAATCAGCCCCAGCATTTT
CDR3 protein: CASSWTGANQPQHF

clone size: -
J gene: TRBJ2-7
V gene: TRBV5-1
CDR3 length: 15
D gene: -
CDR3 DNA: TGCGCCAGCAGCCTCGGTCCTACTACCTTCTACGAGCAGTACTTC
CDR3 protein: CASSLGPTTFYEQYF

clone size: -
J gene: TRBJ1-1
V gene: TRBV4-2
CDR3 length: 15
D gene: TRBD1
CDR3 DNA: TGTGCCAGCAGCCAAGTAGGGACAGTGAACACTGAAGCTTTCTTT
CDR3 protein: CASSQVGTVNTEAFF

clone size: -
J gene: TRBJ2-7
V gene: TRBV4-1
CDR3 length: 14
D gene: -
CDR3 DNA: TGCGCCAGCAGCCAATGGGGCCAAACCTACGAGCAGTACTTC
CDR3 protein: CASSQWGQTYEQYF

clone size: -
J gene: TRBJ1-1
V gene: TRBV7-6
CDR3 length: 16
D gene: TRBD1
CDR3 DNA: TGTGCCAGCATAAGGGGACAGGGGCTGATGAACACTGAAGCTTTCTTT
CDR3 protein: CASIRGQGLMNTEAFF

clone size: -
J gene: TRBJ2-1
V gene: TRBV5-4
CDR3 length: 15
D gene: -
CDR3 DNA: TGTGCCTATGCTGGGGGGGCGAGCTCCTACAATGAGCAGTTCTTC
CDR3 protein: CAYAGGASSYNEQFF

clone size: -
J gene: TRBJ2-2
V gene: TRBV7-9
CDR3 length: 15
D gene: TRBD1
CDR3 DNA: TGTGCCAGCAGCGAACCGGGACAGGGCGATGGGGAGCTGTTTTTT
CDR3 protein: CASSEPGQGDGELFF

clone size: -
J gene: TRBJ1-5
V gene: TRBV6-5
CDR3 length: 14
D gene: TRBD1
CDR3 DNA: TGTGCCAGCACCACAGGGGCGGGCAATCAGCCCCAGCATTTT
CDR3 protein: CASTTGAGNQPQHF

clone size: -
J gene: TRBJ2-7
V gene: TRBV7-9
CDR3 length: 13
D gene: -
CDR3 DNA: TGTGCCAGCAGCTCCCTGGCAGGGTACGAGCAGTACTTC
CDR3 protein: CASSSLAGYEQYF

clone size: -
J gene: TRBJ2-2
V gene: TRBV21-1
CDR3 length: 17
D gene: -
CDR3 DNA: TGTGCCAGCAGCAAAACTAGCGGCAGACCAAACACCGGGGAGCTGTTTTTT
CDR3 protein: CASSKTSGRPNTGELFF

clone size: -
J gene: TRBJ2-7
V gene: TRBV11-2
CDR3 length: 11
D gene: -
CDR3 DNA: TGTGCCAGCAGCTGGAACTACGAGCAGTACTTC
CDR3 protein: CASSWNYEQYF

clone size: -
J gene: TRBJ1-1
V gene: TRBV3-1/TRBV3-2
CDR3 length: 13
D gene: -
CDR3 DNA: TGTGCCAGCAGCCAACAGGGTATCTCTGAAGCTTTCTTT
CDR3 protein: CASSQQGISEAFF

clone size: -
J gene: TRBJ1-2
V gene: TRBV24-1
CDR3 length: 15
D gene: TRBD1
CDR3 DNA: TGTGCCACCAGTGATCCGGGACAGGGGTTCGGAGGCTACACCTTC
CDR3 protein: CATSDPGQGFGGYTF

clone size: -
J gene: TRBJ2-1
V gene: TRBV7-9
CDR3 length: 15
D gene: -
CDR3 DNA: TGTGCCAGCAGCTTAGGCAGGGGCCCCTACAATGAGCAGTTCTTC
CDR3 protein: CASSLGRGPYNEQFF

clone size: once
J gene: TRBJ2-7
V gene: TRBV7-3
CDR3 length: 13
D gene: TRBD1
CDR3 DNA: TGTGCCAGCAGCAAGGACAGGAACTACGAGCAGTACTTC
CDR3 protein: CASSKDRNYEQYF

clone size: -
J gene: TRBJ2-7
V gene: TRBV6-5
CDR3 length: 13
D gene: -
CDR3 DNA: TGTGCCAGCAGTCGGGTCCCCCCTTCCGAGCAGTACTTC
CDR3 protein: CASSRVPPSEQYF